This T cell receptor (beta chain) was retrieved from a study of T cells in Graves' hyperthyroidism and ophthalmopathy. Notes on the study in general: Classification by a 13 V-J model distinguished ophthalmopathy from stable hyperthyroidism.

Trimming stripped 4 bases from V and 3 bases from J, with 16 bases between. CDR1 is SGHKS, CDR2 YYEKEE, per germline (reference sequence). The CDR3 runs 15 residues. This clonotype came up a few times. No antigen is known for it. RNA transcripts were the template for amplifying TCR beta CDR3 regions. The primer set for the first-round RT-PCR of the TCR CDR3 was HTBI. TCRdb redid the calling of the multiplex PCR reads with MiXCR, one entry per CDR3 protein. The table lists some 420,000 distinct CDR3 sequences, about 13% of them singletons, with 5% to 6% in the top ten. The chain carries TRBV5-5 and TRBJ1-2; D call uncertain. The sample consisted of blood. The clonotype originates from a woman in her late teens or twenties with Graves' hyperthyroidism. In DNA, the CDR3 is TGTGCCAGCAGCCAAGATCCGAGACCGCACTATGGCTACACCTTC. Encoded protein: CASSQDPRPHYGYTF.